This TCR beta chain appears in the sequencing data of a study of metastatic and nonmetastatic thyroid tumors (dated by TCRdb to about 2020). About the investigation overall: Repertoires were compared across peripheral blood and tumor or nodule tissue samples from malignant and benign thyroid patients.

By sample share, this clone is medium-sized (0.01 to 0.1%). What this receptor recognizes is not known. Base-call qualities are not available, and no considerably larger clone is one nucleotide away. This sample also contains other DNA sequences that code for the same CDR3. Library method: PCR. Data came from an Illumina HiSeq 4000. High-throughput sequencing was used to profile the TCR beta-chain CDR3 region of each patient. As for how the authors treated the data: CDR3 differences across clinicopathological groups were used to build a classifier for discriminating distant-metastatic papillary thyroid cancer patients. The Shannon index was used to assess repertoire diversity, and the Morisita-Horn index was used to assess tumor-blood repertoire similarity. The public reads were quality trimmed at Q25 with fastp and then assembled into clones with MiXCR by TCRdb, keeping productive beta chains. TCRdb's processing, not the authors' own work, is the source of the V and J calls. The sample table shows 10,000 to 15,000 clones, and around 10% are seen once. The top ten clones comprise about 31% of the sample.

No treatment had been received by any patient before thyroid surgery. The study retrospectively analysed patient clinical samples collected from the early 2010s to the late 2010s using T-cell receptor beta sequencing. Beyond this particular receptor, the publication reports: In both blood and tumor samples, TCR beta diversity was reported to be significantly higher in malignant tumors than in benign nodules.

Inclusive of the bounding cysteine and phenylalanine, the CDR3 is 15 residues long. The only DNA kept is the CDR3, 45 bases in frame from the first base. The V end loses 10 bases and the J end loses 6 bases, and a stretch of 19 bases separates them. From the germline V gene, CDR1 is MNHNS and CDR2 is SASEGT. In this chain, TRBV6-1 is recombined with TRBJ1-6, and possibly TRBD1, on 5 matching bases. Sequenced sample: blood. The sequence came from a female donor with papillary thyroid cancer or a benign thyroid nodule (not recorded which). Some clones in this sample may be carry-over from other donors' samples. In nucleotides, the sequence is TGTGCCACCCAGGCCCCTCAGGGCAGTAATTCACCCCTCCACTTT. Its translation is CATQAPQGSNSPLHF.